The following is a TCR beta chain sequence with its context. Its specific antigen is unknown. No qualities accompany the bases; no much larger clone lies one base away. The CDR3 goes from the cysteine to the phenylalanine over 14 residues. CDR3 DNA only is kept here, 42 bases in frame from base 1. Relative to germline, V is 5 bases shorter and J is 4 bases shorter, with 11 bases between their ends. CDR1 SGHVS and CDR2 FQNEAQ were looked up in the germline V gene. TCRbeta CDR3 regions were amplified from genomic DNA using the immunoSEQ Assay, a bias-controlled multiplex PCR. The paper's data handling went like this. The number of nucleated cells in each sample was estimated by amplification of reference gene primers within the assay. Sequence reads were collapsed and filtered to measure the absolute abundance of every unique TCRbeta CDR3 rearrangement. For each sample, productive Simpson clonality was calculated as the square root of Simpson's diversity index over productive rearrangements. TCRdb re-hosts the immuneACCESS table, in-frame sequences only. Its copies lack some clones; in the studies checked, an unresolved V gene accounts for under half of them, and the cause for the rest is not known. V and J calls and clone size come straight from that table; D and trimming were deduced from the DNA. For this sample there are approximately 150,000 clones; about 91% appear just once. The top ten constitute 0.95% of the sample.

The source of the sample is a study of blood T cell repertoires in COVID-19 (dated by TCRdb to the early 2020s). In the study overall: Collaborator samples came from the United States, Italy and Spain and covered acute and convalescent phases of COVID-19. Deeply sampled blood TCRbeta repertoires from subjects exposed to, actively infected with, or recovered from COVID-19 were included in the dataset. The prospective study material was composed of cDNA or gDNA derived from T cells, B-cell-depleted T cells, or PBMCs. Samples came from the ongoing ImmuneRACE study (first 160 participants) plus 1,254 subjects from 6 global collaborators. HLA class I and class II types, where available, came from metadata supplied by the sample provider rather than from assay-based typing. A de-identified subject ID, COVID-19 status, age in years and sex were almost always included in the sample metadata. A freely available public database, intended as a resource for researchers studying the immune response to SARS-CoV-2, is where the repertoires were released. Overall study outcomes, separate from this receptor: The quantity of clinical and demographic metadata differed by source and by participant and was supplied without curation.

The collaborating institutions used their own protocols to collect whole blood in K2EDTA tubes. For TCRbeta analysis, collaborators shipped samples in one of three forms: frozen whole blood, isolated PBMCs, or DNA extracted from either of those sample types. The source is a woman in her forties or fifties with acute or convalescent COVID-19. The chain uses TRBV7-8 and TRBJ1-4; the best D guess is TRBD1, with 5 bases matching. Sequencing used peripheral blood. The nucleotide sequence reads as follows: TGTGCCAGCAGCCCCGGGGGGGGTAATGAAAAACTGTTTTTT. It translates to CASSPGGGNEKLFF. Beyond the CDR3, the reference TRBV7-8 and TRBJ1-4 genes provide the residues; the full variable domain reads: GAGVSQSPRYKVAKRGQDVALRCDPISGHVSLFWYQQALGQGPEFLTYFQNEAQLDKSGLPSDRFFAERPEGSVSTLKIQRTQQEDSAVYLCASSPGGGNEKLFFGSGTQLSVL.